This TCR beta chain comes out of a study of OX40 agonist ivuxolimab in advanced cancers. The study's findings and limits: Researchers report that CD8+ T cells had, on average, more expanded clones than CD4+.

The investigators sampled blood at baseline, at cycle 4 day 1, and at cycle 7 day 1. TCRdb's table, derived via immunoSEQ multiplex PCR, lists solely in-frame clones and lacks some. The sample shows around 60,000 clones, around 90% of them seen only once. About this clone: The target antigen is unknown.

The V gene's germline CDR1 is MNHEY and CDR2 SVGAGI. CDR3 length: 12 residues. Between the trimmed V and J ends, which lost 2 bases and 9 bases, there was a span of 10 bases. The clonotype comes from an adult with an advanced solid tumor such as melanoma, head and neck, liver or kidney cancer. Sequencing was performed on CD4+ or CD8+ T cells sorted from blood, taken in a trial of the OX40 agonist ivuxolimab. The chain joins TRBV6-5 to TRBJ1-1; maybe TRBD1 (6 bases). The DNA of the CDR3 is TGTGCCAGCAGTTACCAGGGACAACAAGCTTTCTTT. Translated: CASSYQGQQAFF.